This record concerns one TCR beta chain sequence. Its specificity is unknown. The sample is drawn from a study of shared clonotypes between healthy human individuals. Study-level findings and limits: Since donors were few, the genetic and exposure-history diversity represented was limited.

Trimming cost V 4 bases and J 4 bases, with 17 bases left between them. Germline V lookup: CDR1 SGHRS, CDR2 YFSETQ. This CDR3 is built from 15 residues. Repertoires were generated with immunoSEQ multiplex PCR, while TCRdb's copy carries only in-frame clones and drops some. Among some 500,000 clones listed, about 95% were seen once. Material for sequencing was naive CD4+ T cells sorted from blood. Specified subset: CD45RA+ positively selected. This sequence was found in a woman in her 30s in good health. The V and J genes are TRBV5-1 and TRBJ2-5; D is possibly TRBD1 (5 bases). CDR3 coding DNA: TGCGCCAGCAGCCCGACAGCCACAATGGGAGAGACCCAGTACTTC. Translating gives CASSPTATMGETQYF. Variable domain in full (rest from reference TRBV5-1 and TRBJ2-5): KAGVTQTPRYLIKTRGQQVTLSCSPISGHRSVSWYQQTPGQGLQFLFEYFSETQRNKGNFPGRFSGRQFSNSRSEMNVSTLELGDSALYLCASSPTATMGETQYFGPGTRLLVL.